This T cell receptor beta chain was identified in a study of blood T cell repertoires in COVID-19. For the study at large: Specimens from acute and convalescent COVID-19 originated in the United States, Italy and Spain. T cells, B-cell-depleted T cells, or PBMCs provided the cDNA or gDNA that served as material.

Trimming removed 5 bases from V and 2 bases from J, with 15 bases in between. This CDR3 is built from 15 residues. Germline CDR1 reads MDHEN; CDR2 reads SYDVKM. In the study's own analysis: Reference gene primer amplification in the assay estimated nucleated cell counts. The protocol was immunoSEQ multiplex PCR, while the TCRdb copy is restricted to in-frame clones and leaves out a portion. From that table come the V and J calls and clone size; the DNA was used to work out D and trimming. The data show about 190,000 clones, around 80% seen once. The sequence came from a woman of 80 years or more with active or convalescent COVID-19. This sequence joins TRBV28 and TRBJ1-2; possible D gene TRBD1, 5 bases. Sequencing used peripheral blood. Here the CDR3 DNA reads TGTGCCAGCAGTATCACTCACAGGTGGAACTATGGCTACACCTTC. It yields the protein CASSITHRWNYGYTF.